This is a list of T cell receptor beta chains from one sample in a study of T cells in localized non-small cell lung cancer. Generated by immunoSEQ multiplex PCR, the TCRdb table keeps only in-frame clones and is missing some. This sample yields around 50,000 clones, of which approximately 90% are seen a single time; roughly 5.5% belongs to the top ten. Sequences were derived from peripheral blood, sampled before any cancer treatment. These receptors were collected from a woman between 35 and 75 years old with stage I lung adenocarcinoma. Each CDR3 is given with its conserved first and last residue. A D gene is named only where the DNA matches it firmly. The size of a clone is reported for some rows only, either as once, few or many, or as a class for expanded clones.

J gene: TRBJ1-2
V gene: TRBV7-2
CDR3 length: 14
clone size: .
D gene: .
CDR3 protein: CASSFPIGTYGYTF
CDR3 DNA: TGTGCCAGCAGCTTCCCGATTGGTACATACGGCTACACCTTC

J gene: TRBJ1-4
V gene: TRBV5-8
CDR3 length: 12
clone size: .
D gene: .
CDR3 protein: CASSLDASKLFF
CDR3 DNA: TGTGCCAGCAGCTTGGATGCGTCGAAACTGTTTTTT

J gene: TRBJ2-6
V gene: TRBV28
CDR3 length: 16
clone size: .
D gene: .
CDR3 protein: CASSSGQLSGANVLTF
CDR3 DNA: TGTGCCAGCAGTTCCGGACAGTTGTCTGGGGCCAACGTCCTGACTTTC

J gene: TRBJ1-5
V gene: TRBV7-2
CDR3 length: 16
clone size: .
D gene: .
CDR3 protein: CASSLGQKGGNQPQHF
CDR3 DNA: TGTGCCAGCAGCCTCGGACAGAAGGGAGGCAATCAGCCCCAGCATTTT

J gene: TRBJ2-7
V gene: TRBV19
CDR3 length: 14
clone size: .
D gene: .
CDR3 protein: CASSIAHSSYEQYF
CDR3 DNA: TGTGCCAGTAGTATAGCACATAGTAGTTACGAGCAGTACTTC

J gene: TRBJ1-4
V gene: TRBV18
CDR3 length: 14
clone size: .
D gene: .
CDR3 protein: CASSPGERNEKLFF
CDR3 DNA: TGTGCCAGCTCACCAGGGGAACGTAATGAAAAACTGTTTTTT

J gene: TRBJ1-4
V gene: TRBV5-1
CDR3 length: 16
clone size: .
D gene: TRBD1
CDR3 protein: CASSLAGRGVREKLFF
CDR3 DNA: TGCGCCAGCAGCTTGGCGGGCAGGGGGGTCAGAGAAAAACTGTTTTTT

J gene: TRBJ1-1
V gene: TRBV7-9
CDR3 length: 16
clone size: .
D gene: TRBD1
CDR3 protein: CASSTLNRGVNTEAFF
CDR3 DNA: TGTGCCAGCAGCACACTAAACAGGGGCGTGAACACTGAAGCTTTCTTT

J gene: TRBJ1-1
V gene: TRBV6-5
CDR3 length: 12
clone size: .
D gene: TRBD1
CDR3 protein: CASSHRGTEAFF
CDR3 DNA: TGTGCCAGCAGTCACAGGGGCACTGAAGCTTTCTTT

J gene: TRBJ1-2
V gene: TRBV5-6
CDR3 length: 14
clone size: .
D gene: .
CDR3 protein: CASSLVGGSLGYTF
CDR3 DNA: TGTGCCAGCAGCTTGGTGGGAGGATCATTGGGCTACACCTTC

J gene: TRBJ1-2
V gene: TRBV9
CDR3 length: 16
clone size: .
D gene: .
CDR3 protein: CASSAGPTMGIYGYTF
CDR3 DNA: TGTGCCAGCAGCGCGGGACCAACAATGGGGATCTATGGCTACACCTTC

J gene: TRBJ1-1
V gene: TRBV15
CDR3 length: 14
clone size: .
D gene: TRBD1
CDR3 protein: CATSRPRTGGAAFF
CDR3 DNA: TGTGCCACCAGCAGGCCCCGGACAGGGGGCGCGGCTTTCTTT

J gene: TRBJ1-5
V gene: TRBV6-5
CDR3 length: 15
clone size: .
D gene: TRBD1
CDR3 protein: CASSWTGTGDQPQHF
CDR3 DNA: TGTGCCAGCAGTTGGACCGGGACAGGGGATCAGCCCCAGCATTTT

J gene: TRBJ1-2
V gene: TRBV27
CDR3 length: 14
clone size: .
D gene: .
CDR3 protein: CASSLKQSNYGYTF
CDR3 DNA: TGTGCCAGCAGTTTAAAACAGTCTAACTATGGCTACACCTTC

J gene: TRBJ1-1
V gene: TRBV5-8
CDR3 length: 15
clone size: .
D gene: TRBD1
CDR3 protein: CASSLPGQMNTEAFF
CDR3 DNA: TGTGCCAGCAGCCTACCGGGACAGATGAACACTGAAGCTTTCTTT

J gene: TRBJ1-2
V gene: TRBV6-5
CDR3 length: 12
clone size: .
D gene: .
CDR3 protein: CASSQPPGGYTF
CDR3 DNA: TGTGCCAGCAGTCAACCGCCTGGAGGCTACACCTTC

J gene: TRBJ1-6
V gene: TRBV2
CDR3 length: 15
clone size: .
D gene: TRBD1
CDR3 protein: CASSITGGRNSPLHF
CDR3 DNA: TGTGCCAGCAGTATAACAGGGGGTCGAAATTCACCCCTCCACTTT

J gene: TRBJ1-6
V gene: TRBV30
CDR3 length: 15
clone size: .
D gene: .
CDR3 protein: CAWSVQGRRNSPLHF
CDR3 DNA: TGTGCCTGGAGTGTACAGGGCCGCCGAAATTCACCCCTCCACTTT

J gene: TRBJ1-6
V gene: TRBV4-3
CDR3 length: 15
clone size: .
D gene: .
CDR3 protein: CASSLISSYNSPLHF
CDR3 DNA: TGCGCCAGCAGCCTCATTAGCTCCTATAATTCACCCCTCCACTTT

J gene: TRBJ1-1
V gene: TRBV7-6
CDR3 length: 15
clone size: few
D gene: .
CDR3 protein: CASSLGARGGTEAFF
CDR3 DNA: TGTGCCAGCAGCTTGGGGGCCAGGGGTGGGACTGAAGCTTTCTTT

J gene: TRBJ2-7
V gene: TRBV5-1
CDR3 length: 12
clone size: .
D gene: .
CDR3 protein: CASRSGNYEQYF
CDR3 DNA: TGCGCCAGCAGATCAGGTAACTACGAGCAGTACTTC

J gene: TRBJ1-2
V gene: TRBV6-1
CDR3 length: 14
clone size: .
D gene: TRBD1
CDR3 protein: CASSERTGRDGYTF
CDR3 DNA: TGTGCCAGCAGTGAACGGACAGGGAGGGATGGCTACACCTTC

J gene: TRBJ2-1
V gene: TRBV2
CDR3 length: 14
clone size: .
D gene: .
CDR3 protein: CASSERTSYNEQFF
CDR3 DNA: TGTGCCAGCAGTGAACGCACCTCCTACAATGAGCAGTTCTTC

J gene: TRBJ1-2
V gene: TRBV30
CDR3 length: 14
clone size: .
D gene: TRBD1
CDR3 protein: CAWSRTGDRYGYTF
CDR3 DNA: TGTGCCTGGAGTCGCACAGGGGACCGCTATGGCTACACCTTC

J gene: TRBJ2-7
V gene: TRBV5-1
CDR3 length: 14
clone size: .
D gene: .
CDR3 protein: CASSPDSLSYEQYF
CDR3 DNA: TGCGCCAGCAGCCCGGACTCGTTGTCCTACGAGCAGTACTTC

J gene: TRBJ2-1
V gene: TRBV27
CDR3 length: 15
clone size: few
D gene: .
CDR3 protein: CASSLSTGFYNEQFF
CDR3 DNA: TGTGCCAGCAGTTTATCGACAGGTTTCTACAATGAGCAGTTCTTC

J gene: TRBJ1-6
V gene: TRBV6-1
CDR3 length: 15
clone size: .
D gene: .
CDR3 protein: CASSTPGNVRAPLHF
CDR3 DNA: TGTGCCAGTTCGACGCCGGGCAATGTAAGGGCACCCCTCCACTTT

J gene: TRBJ1-1
V gene: TRBV19
CDR3 length: 15
clone size: .
D gene: TRBD1
CDR3 protein: CASSARTGGRTEAFF
CDR3 DNA: TGTGCCAGTAGTGCCCGGACAGGGGGCAGGACTGAAGCTTTCTTT

J gene: TRBJ2-7
V gene: TRBV6-6
CDR3 length: 13
clone size: .
D gene: .
CDR3 protein: CASSYDRGGEQYF
CDR3 DNA: TGTGCCAGCAGTTACGATCGGGGCGGCGAGCAGTACTTC

J gene: TRBJ1-2
V gene: TRBV19
CDR3 length: 14
clone size: .
D gene: .
CDR3 protein: CASSIGGPPYGYTF
CDR3 DNA: TGTGCCAGTAGTATTGGGGGTCCCCCTTATGGCTACACCTTC

J gene: TRBJ1-4
V gene: TRBV14
CDR3 length: 19
clone size: .
D gene: .
CDR3 protein: CASSQDKRQPNATNEKLFF
CDR3 DNA: TGTGCCAGCAGCCAAGATAAGAGACAGCCAAACGCAACTAATGAAAAACTGTTTTTT

J gene: TRBJ1-5
V gene: TRBV13
CDR3 length: 16
clone size: .
D gene: .
CDR3 protein: CASSLGGGLYNQPQHF
CDR3 DNA: TGTGCCAGCAGCTTAGGCGGGGGGCTATACAATCAGCCCCAGCATTTT

J gene: TRBJ2-7
V gene: TRBV7-7
CDR3 length: 14
clone size: .
D gene: TRBD1
CDR3 protein: CASSLRTGGYEQYF
CDR3 DNA: TGTGCCAGCAGCTTAAGGACAGGGGGCTACGAGCAGTACTTC

J gene: TRBJ2-1
V gene: TRBV29-1
CDR3 length: 11
clone size: few
D gene: .
CDR3 protein: CSALQGNEQFF
CDR3 DNA: TGCAGCGCGCTCCAGGGAAATGAGCAGTTCTTC

J gene: TRBJ2-4
V gene: TRBV7-6
CDR3 length: 15
clone size: .
D gene: TRBD1
CDR3 protein: CASSLQGQGRDIQYF
CDR3 DNA: TGTGCCAGCAGCCTACAGGGACAGGGGAGGGACATTCAGTACTTC

J gene: TRBJ2-3
V gene: TRBV25-1
CDR3 length: 16
clone size: .
D gene: TRBD2
CDR3 protein: CASSEEAGRPTDTQYF
CDR3 DNA: TGTGCCAGCAGTGAGGAAGCGGGGCGTCCCACAGATACGCAGTATTTT

J gene: TRBJ1-1
V gene: TRBV5-1
CDR3 length: 16
clone size: .
D gene: TRBD1
CDR3 protein: CASSPRGGGMNTEAFF
CDR3 DNA: TGCGCCAGCAGCCCCAGGGGGGGAGGGATGAACACTGAAGCTTTCTTT

J gene: TRBJ2-7
V gene: TRBV7-3
CDR3 length: 13
clone size: medium-sized
D gene: TRBD1
CDR3 protein: CASSLGTGTEQYF
CDR3 DNA: TGTGCCAGCAGCTTAGGGACAGGGACCGAGCAGTACTTC

J gene: TRBJ2-2
V gene: TRBV19
CDR3 length: 14
clone size: .
D gene: .
CDR3 protein: CASSIKAVTGELFF
CDR3 DNA: TGTGCCAGTAGTATCAAAGCTGTAACAGGGGAGCTGTTTTTT

J gene: TRBJ1-6
V gene: TRBV2
CDR3 length: 15
clone size: .
D gene: .
CDR3 protein: CASSDTQGGNSPLHF
CDR3 DNA: TGTGCCAGCAGTGATACCCAGGGAGGCAATTCACCCCTCCACTTT

J gene: TRBJ2-2
V gene: TRBV9
CDR3 length: 15
clone size: once
D gene: .
CDR3 protein: CASSVAQGSPGELFF
CDR3 DNA: TGTGCCAGCAGCGTAGCTCAAGGGAGTCCCGGGGAGCTGTTTTTT

J gene: TRBJ1-2
V gene: TRBV19
CDR3 length: 12
clone size: .
D gene: .
CDR3 protein: CASSESLYGYTF
CDR3 DNA: TGTGCCAGTAGTGAGAGTCTCTATGGCTACACCTTC

J gene: TRBJ2-1
V gene: TRBV29-1
CDR3 length: 13
clone size: .
D gene: TRBD1
CDR3 protein: CSVAIQGGRVQFF
CDR3 DNA: TGCAGCGTCGCCATACAGGGGGGCCGTGTGCAGTTCTTC

J gene: TRBJ2-5
V gene: TRBV7-7
CDR3 length: 14
clone size: .
D gene: .
CDR3 protein: CASSQGLAGETQYF
CDR3 DNA: TGTGCTAGCAGCCAGGGACTTGCTGGGGAGACCCAGTACTTC

J gene: TRBJ2-5
V gene: TRBV5-1
CDR3 length: 14
clone size: .
D gene: .
CDR3 protein: CASSLAGAQETQYF
CDR3 DNA: TGCGCCAGCAGCTTGGCTGGAGCACAAGAGACCCAGTACTTC

J gene: TRBJ2-1
V gene: TRBV29-1
CDR3 length: 14
clone size: .
D gene: TRBD2
CDR3 protein: CSVQRGSSYNEQFF
CDR3 DNA: TGCAGCGTTCAGCGGGGGAGCTCCTACAATGAGCAGTTCTTC

J gene: TRBJ2-5
V gene: TRBV7-2
CDR3 length: 16
clone size: .
D gene: .
CDR3 protein: CASSLWGPTGPVTQYF
CDR3 DNA: TGTGCCAGCAGCTTATGGGGACCGACAGGACCCGTGACCCAGTACTTC

J gene: TRBJ2-1
V gene: TRBV19
CDR3 length: 18
clone size: .
D gene: TRBD2
CDR3 protein: CASSKSSGGTITYNEQFF
CDR3 DNA: TGTGCCAGTAGTAAGTCTAGCGGGGGGACTATTACCTACAATGAGCAGTTCTTC

J gene: TRBJ1-1
V gene: TRBV7-2
CDR3 length: 12
clone size: few
D gene: .
CDR3 protein: CASSLRLGEAFF
CDR3 DNA: TGTGCCAGCAGCTTAAGGTTAGGTGAAGCTTTCTTT

J gene: TRBJ2-6
V gene: TRBV30
CDR3 length: 15
clone size: .
D gene: TRBD1
CDR3 protein: CAWSPGTGLANVLTF
CDR3 DNA: TGTGCCTGGAGCCCCGGGACAGGTTTGGCCAACGTCCTGACTTTC

J gene: TRBJ1-1
V gene: TRBV6-5
CDR3 length: 13
clone size: .
D gene: .
CDR3 protein: CASSFTSSTEAFF
CDR3 DNA: TGTGCCAGCAGTTTCACAAGTAGCACTGAAGCTTTCTTT

J gene: TRBJ2-5
V gene: TRBV18
CDR3 length: 12
clone size: .
D gene: .
CDR3 protein: CASSPLQETQYF
CDR3 DNA: TGTGCCAGCTCGCCACTCCAAGAGACCCAGTACTTC

J gene: TRBJ2-7
V gene: TRBV23-1
CDR3 length: 13
clone size: .
D gene: .
CDR3 protein: CTNSQGSRDEQYF
CDR3 DNA: TGCACCAACTCGCAGGGCTCGAGGGACGAGCAGTACTTC

J gene: TRBJ2-7
V gene: TRBV2
CDR3 length: 15
clone size: once
D gene: TRBD2
CDR3 protein: CASSEVGTSVGEQYF
CDR3 DNA: TGTGCCAGCAGTGAAGTTGGGACTAGCGTTGGCGAGCAGTACTTC

J gene: TRBJ2-2
V gene: TRBV7-3
CDR3 length: 16
clone size: .
D gene: .
CDR3 protein: CASSLRGMVNTGELFF
CDR3 DNA: TGTGCCAGCAGCTTAAGAGGGATGGTGAACACCGGGGAGCTGTTTTTT

J gene: TRBJ1-1
V gene: TRBV18
CDR3 length: 15
clone size: .
D gene: .
CDR3 protein: CASSPRNPLNTEAFF
CDR3 DNA: TGTGCCAGCTCACCACGAAACCCTTTGAACACTGAAGCTTTCTTT

J gene: TRBJ1-2
V gene: TRBV2
CDR3 length: 16
clone size: .
D gene: .
CDR3 protein: CASSDSGTVVGYGYTF
CDR3 DNA: TGTGCCAGCAGTGATTCTGGGACCGTAGTAGGCTATGGCTACACCTTC

J gene: TRBJ1-2
V gene: TRBV7-3
CDR3 length: 9
clone size: .
D gene: .
CDR3 protein: CASSPRYTF
CDR3 DNA: TGTGCCAGCAGCCCCCGCTACACCTTC

J gene: TRBJ1-1
V gene: TRBV5-1
CDR3 length: 15
clone size: .
D gene: TRBD1
CDR3 protein: CASSLGRTGTFVAFF
CDR3 DNA: TGCGCCAGCAGCTTGGGACGGACAGGGACGTTTGTGGCTTTCTTT